This T cell receptor (beta chain) came from a study of T cell changes during pregnancy in multiple sclerosis. Only in-frame clones appear in the TCRdb table, and some are missing; sequencing was by immunoSEQ multiplex PCR. The sample has some 55,000 clones; more than 90% are singletons. V was clipped by 5 bases and J by 7 bases, with 11 bases between them. The CDR3 runs to 13 residues. Germline assignment: CDR1 SEHNR and CDR2 FQNEAQ (reference sequence). This chain links TRBV7-9 with TRBJ1-4; D uncertain. The material sequenced was peripheral blood, taken after pregnancy. The TCR was taken from a female donor in good health, enrolled as a control in a pregnancy study. CDR3 in DNA: TGTGCCAGCAGCACTTCTAGTAGTGAAAAACTGTTTTTT. It yields the protein CASSTSSSEKLFF.